The entry below gives a single T cell receptor beta chain sequence along with its context. The V segment lost 6 bases and the J segment 0 bases; nucleotides outside the gene matches: 5. The CDR3 consists of 14 residues. Germline CDR1 reads MNHNY; CDR2 reads SVGAGI (reference sequence). This sample is part of a study of blood T cell repertoires in COVID-19. Background on the study: Sources were T cells, B-cell-depleted T cells, or PBMCs; the material itself was cDNA or gDNA.

Recovered status applied to Cohort 3 donors who had two consecutive negative PCRs. It also applied to those with clearance or with symptom resolution. In the authors' workflow: Amplification from reference gene primers served as the basis for estimated nucleated cell counts. Libraries were prepared by immunoSEQ multiplex PCR; TCRdb keeps only in-frame clonotypes and omits some of them. That table furnishes V, J and clone size, whereas the DNA furnished D and trimming. The table has roughly 500,000 clones, 70% to 90% seen once. This sequence was found in a middle-aged woman who had recovered from COVID-19. Source material: PBMCs or T cells enriched from blood (not recorded which). The rearrangement uses TRBV6-6 and TRBJ2-7; 7 bases are a match to TRBD2. CDR3 coding DNA: TGTGCCAGCAGCTCTAGCGGACCCTCCTACGAGCAGTACTTC. Its protein is CASSSSGPSYEQYF.